This entry concerns a single T cell receptor (beta chain). This sample is drawn from a study of blood T cell repertoires in COVID-19. Study information: The United States, Italy and Spain were the sources of the acute and convalescent COVID-19 samples.

A Seattle source enrolled patients during active infection and followed them longitudinally. V was pared by 3 bases and J by 0 bases, with 14 bases between. The V gene's germline CDR1 is KGHSH and CDR2 LQKENI. This CDR3 has 16 residues. In the original processing: Estimation of nucleated cell counts was performed using reference gene primer amplification. Sequenced by immunoSEQ multiplex PCR; TCRdb stores in-frame clones only, minus some. V and J calls and clone size are copied from that table; D and trimming were computed from the DNA. Of about 480,000 clones listed, 85% to 90% are singletons. This TCR was recovered from a woman aged 45 to 65 with COVID-19, enrolled during active disease. Sequencing was carried out using peripheral blood. V usage is TRBV18 and J usage is TRBJ1-1; D is uncertain. CDR3 nucleotide sequence: TGTGCCAGCTCACCCGCCTCAGGCCTCATGAACACTGAAGCTTTCTTT. It translates to CASSPASGLMNTEAFF.